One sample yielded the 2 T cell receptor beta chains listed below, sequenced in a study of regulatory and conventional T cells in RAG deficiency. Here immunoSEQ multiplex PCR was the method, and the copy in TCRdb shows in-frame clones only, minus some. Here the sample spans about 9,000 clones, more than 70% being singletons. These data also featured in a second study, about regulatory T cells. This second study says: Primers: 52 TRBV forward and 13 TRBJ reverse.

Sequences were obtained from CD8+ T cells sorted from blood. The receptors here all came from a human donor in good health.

The CDR3 region is CASSLSRGLGYTF. The CDR3 nucleotides read TGCGCCAGCAGCTTATCTAGGGGACTAGGCTACACCTTC. The chain is built from TRBV5-1 and TRBJ1-2, with D tentatively TRBD1 (5 bases). The germline V gene encodes CDR1 SGHRS and CDR2 YFSETQ. This CDR3 spans 13 amino acids. V lost 2 bases and J lost 8, with 13 bases in between.

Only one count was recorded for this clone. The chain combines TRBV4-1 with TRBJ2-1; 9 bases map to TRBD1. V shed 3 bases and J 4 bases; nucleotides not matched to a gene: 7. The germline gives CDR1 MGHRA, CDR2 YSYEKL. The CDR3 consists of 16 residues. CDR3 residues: CASSHRQGGRYNEQFF. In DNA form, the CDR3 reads TGCGCCAGCAGCCACCGACAGGGGGGGCGATACAATGAGCAGTTCTTC.